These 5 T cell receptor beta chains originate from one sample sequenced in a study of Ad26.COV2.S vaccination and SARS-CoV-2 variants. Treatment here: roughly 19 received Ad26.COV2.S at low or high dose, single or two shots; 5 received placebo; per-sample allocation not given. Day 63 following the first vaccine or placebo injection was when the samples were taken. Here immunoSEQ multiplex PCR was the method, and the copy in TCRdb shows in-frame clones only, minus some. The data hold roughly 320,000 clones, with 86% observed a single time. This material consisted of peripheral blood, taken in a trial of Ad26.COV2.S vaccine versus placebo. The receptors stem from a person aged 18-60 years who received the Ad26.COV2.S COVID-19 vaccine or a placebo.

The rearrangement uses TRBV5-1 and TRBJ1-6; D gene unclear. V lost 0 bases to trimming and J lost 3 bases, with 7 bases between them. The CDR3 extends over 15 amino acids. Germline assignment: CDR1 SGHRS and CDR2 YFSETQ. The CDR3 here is CASSLEGNYNSPLHF. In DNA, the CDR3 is TGCGCCAGCAGCTTGGAGGGAAACTATAATTCACCCCTCCACTTT.

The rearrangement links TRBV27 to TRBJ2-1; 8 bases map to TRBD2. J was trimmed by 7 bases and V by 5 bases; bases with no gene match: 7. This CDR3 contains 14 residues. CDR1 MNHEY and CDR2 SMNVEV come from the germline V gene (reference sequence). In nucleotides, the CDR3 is TGTGCCAGCAGTCTAGAGCGGGGGTGGAATGAGCAGTTCTTC. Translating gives CASSLERGWNEQFF.

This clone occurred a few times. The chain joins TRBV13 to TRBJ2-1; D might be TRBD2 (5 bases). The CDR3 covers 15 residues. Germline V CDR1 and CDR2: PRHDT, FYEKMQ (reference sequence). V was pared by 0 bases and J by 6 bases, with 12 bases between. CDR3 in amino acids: CASSLGDLGGNEQFF. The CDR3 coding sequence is TGTGCCAGCAGCTTAGGAGACCTTGGAGGCAATGAGCAGTTCTTC.

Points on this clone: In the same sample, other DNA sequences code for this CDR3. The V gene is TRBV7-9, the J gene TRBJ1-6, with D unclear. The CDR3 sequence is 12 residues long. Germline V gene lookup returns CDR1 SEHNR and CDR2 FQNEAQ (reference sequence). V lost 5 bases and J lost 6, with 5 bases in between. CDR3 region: CASSTSNSPLHF. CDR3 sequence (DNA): TGTGCCAGCAGCACCAGTAATTCACCCCTCCACTTT.

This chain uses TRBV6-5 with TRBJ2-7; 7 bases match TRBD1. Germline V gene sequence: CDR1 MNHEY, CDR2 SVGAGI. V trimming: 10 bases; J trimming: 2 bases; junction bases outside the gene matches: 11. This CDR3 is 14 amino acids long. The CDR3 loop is CAILSPQGTYEQYF. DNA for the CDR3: TGTGCCATCCTCAGTCCACAGGGGACCTACGAGCAGTACTTC.